Reported below is one T cell receptor (beta chain). Its matching antigen is unknown. Prior to sequencing, the ViraFEST assay stimulated PBMC with viral peptide pools, which expanded the antigen-specific CD4+ T cells. The authors isolated CD4+ T cells after less than eleven days of culture. Nucleocapsid antibody tests were negative, and the vaccine recipients had no prior SARS-CoV-2 infection. Germline CDR1 reads KGHDR; CDR2 reads SFDVKD. There are 13 residues in the CDR3. V dropped 12 bases and J dropped 4; count of bases not matched to a gene: 9. The sample originates from a study of vaccination effects on CD4 cells after COVID-19. Method: immunoSEQ multiplex PCR; TCRdb's copy keeps in-frame clones and lacks some. In the table there are roughly 20,000 clones, roughly 73% of which are singletons.

This TCR was sampled from a human donor who received a COVID-19 vaccine. The chain uses TRBV24-1 and TRBJ1-2, with 8 bases identical to TRBD1. Sequencing was performed on CD4+ T cells from PBMCs cultured with HCoV-NL63 spike peptides, taken before COVID-19 vaccination. This chain's CDR3 is CAVSTGGIYGYTF. For the CDR3, the DNA is TGTGCCGTATCAACAGGGGGGATCTATGGCTACACCTTC.